A selection of T cell receptor beta chains follows, all from one sample in a study of a mutant IDH1 vaccine in newly diagnosed glioma. Antigen specificity for these receptors is unknown. Only in-frame clones appear in the TCRdb table, and some are missing; sequencing was by immunoSEQ multiplex PCR. The sample has tens of thousands of clones; around nine tenths are singletons. This sample comprised PBMCs, obtained from a glioma patient whose treatment included an IDH1 peptide vaccine. These receptors all stem from a woman aged 45-59 years with glioma. Both conserved end residues are part of each CDR3. D genes are given only for firm matches. Expanded clones are given a class, and other clones once, few, many or no size at all.

j_call clone_size v_call d_call cdr3_length cdr3_nt cdr3_aa
TRBJ2-1 . TRBV6-1 . 12 TGTGCCAGCAGGAATTTCTACAATGAGCAGTTCTTC CASRNFYNEQFF
TRBJ2-2 . TRBV11-3 . 14 TGTGCCAGCAGCTTAGACAGATACACCGGGGAGCTGTTTTTT CASSLDRYTGELFF
TRBJ2-7 . TRBV9 . 15 TGTGCCAGCAGCGCCAAGGGGGGACTGGTGGGCGAGCAGTACTTC CASSAKGGLVGEQYF
TRBJ1-3 . TRBV10-3 . 15 TGTGCCATCAGTGAGTCTGGGGAGACCGGGAACACCATATATTTT CAISESGETGNTIYF
TRBJ2-3 . TRBV5-5 . 12 TGTGCCAGCAGTGAGAGTACAGATACGCAGTATTTT CASSESTDTQYF
TRBJ2-3 . TRBV15 TRBD2 17 TGTGCCACCAGCAGGGACCGACTAGCGGCTAGCACAGATACGCAGTATTTT CATSRDRLAASTDTQYF
TRBJ1-5 . TRBV6-1 . 13 TGTGCCAGCAGTGAAGTGGGGTACCAGCCCCAGCATTTT CASSEVGYQPQHF
TRBJ1-1 . TRBV2 TRBD1 13 TGTGCCAGCAGTGAAGTTGACAGGGCTGAAGCTTTCTTT CASSEVDRAEAFF
TRBJ2-2 . TRBV2 TRBD1 13 TGTGCCAGGCGGGACAGGGGGACCGGGGAGCTGTTTTTT CARRDRGTGELFF
TRBJ1-3 . TRBV30 . 14 TGTGCCTGGAGTAGGTTGTCAGCTGGAAACACCATATATTTT CAWSRLSAGNTIYF
TRBJ1-5 . TRBV4-1 . 15 TGCGCCAGCAGCCAAGAGGGCAGTCCCAATCAGCCCCAGCATTTT CASSQEGSPNQPQHF
TRBJ1-1 . TRBV28 . 15 TGTGCCAGCAGAAGCCAAGGGGGAGCAAACACTGAAGCTTTCTTT CASRSQGGANTEAFF
TRBJ1-2 . TRBV28 . 13 TGTGCCAGCAGGCTTCAGGCTAACTATGGCTACACCTTC CASRLQANYGYTF
TRBJ2-3 . TRBV7-2 TRBD2 16 TGTGCCAGCAGCTCTGTAGCGGGAGGAGACACAGATACGCAGTATTTT CASSSVAGGDTDTQYF
TRBJ1-3 . TRBV4-2 . 15 TGTGCCAGCAGCGAGTACATCGGCTCTGGAAACACCATATATTTT CASSEYIGSGNTIYF
TRBJ2-1 . TRBV5-4 TRBD2 16 TGTGCCAGCAGCCCTCCAGGGACTAGCGGGCGGATTGAGCAGTTCTTC CASSPPGTSGRIEQFF
TRBJ2-7 . TRBV28 . 12 TGTGCCGCCCATGGAGGGGTACGCGAGCAGTACTTC CAAHGGVREQYF
TRBJ2-1 . TRBV30 . 11 TGTGCCTGGAACCTTAACAATGAGCAGTTCTTC CAWNLNNEQFF
TRBJ2-5 . TRBV30 . 12 TGTGCCTGGAGAGAATCGAGTGAGACCCAGTACTTC CAWRESSETQYF
TRBJ2-1 . TRBV11-2 . 16 TGTGCCAGCAGCTACCCGGGGTTTGCGGCTTACAATGAGCAGTTCTTC CASSYPGFAAYNEQFF
TRBJ2-5 . TRBV10-2 TRBD1 13 TGCGCCAGCTGCCAGGGGGCCCACGAGACCCAGTACTTC CASCQGAHETQYF
TRBJ2-7 . TRBV5-1 . 17 TGCGCCAGCAGCTTGGCCCAGGTGGCGGCTAGATCCTACGAGCAGTACTTC CASSLAQVAARSYEQYF
TRBJ2-1 . TRBV27 . 16 TGTGCCAGCAGTTTATCGATTTACGGCCATTACAATGAGCAGTTCTTC CASSLSIYGHYNEQFF
TRBJ2-3 . TRBV11-2 TRBD1 14 TGTGCCAGCAGCTTGGGACAGGTGGGAGATACGCAGTATTTT CASSLGQVGDTQYF
TRBJ2-1 . TRBV10-3 TRBD1 20 TGTGCCATCAGTAAAACATCCGGGACAGGGGGGTTTAATTCCTACAATGAGCAGTTCTTC CAISKTSGTGGFNSYNEQFF
TRBJ2-4 . TRBV4-1 . 14 TGCGCCAGCAGCCAACCCGTAGCCAAAAACATTCAGTACTTC CASSQPVAKNIQYF
TRBJ2-2 . TRBV10-3 TRBD2 16 TGTGCCATCAGCGCCGGACTAGCGGCGAACACCGGGGAGCTGTTTTTT CAISAGLAANTGELFF
TRBJ2-5 . TRBV2 . 14 TGTGCCAGCACCTTGGGATCAAGACAAGAGACCCAGTACTTC CASTLGSRQETQYF
TRBJ2-2 . TRBV11-3 TRBD2 15 TGTGCCAGCAGCTTACTAGCGGGAAACACCGGGGAGCTGTTTTTT CASSLLAGNTGELFF
TRBJ1-2 . TRBV28 . 15 TGTGCCAGCAGTTTATCCCCGGGGGGGGTCTATGGCTACACCTTC CASSLSPGGVYGYTF
TRBJ2-2 . TRBV29-1 . 15 TGCAGCGTTGGGATCAACAGCCCGAACACCGGGGAGCTGTTTTTT CSVGINSPNTGELFF
TRBJ1-5 . TRBV7-2 . 16 TGTGCCAGCAGCGACCCGAGGCAGAAGTTCGGTCAGCCCCAGCATTTT CASSDPRQKFGQPQHF
TRBJ2-7 . TRBV28 . 13 TGTGCCAGCAGCCCCGGGACCAACTACGAGCAGTACTTC CASSPGTNYEQYF
TRBJ2-1 . TRBV18 . 17 TGTGCCAGCTCACCCCCCCGTGGCGGTTGGACCCTCAATGAGCAGTTCTTC CASSPPRGGWTLNEQFF
TRBJ2-2 . TRBV27 TRBD2 16 TGTGCCAGCAGTTGGACAACTAGCGTGAACACCGGGGAGCTGTTTTTT CASSWTTSVNTGELFF
TRBJ2-4 . TRBV5-1 TRBD1 15 TGCGCCAGCAGGTACCAAGGGGGCACCAAAAACATTCAGTACTTC CASRYQGGTKNIQYF
TRBJ1-3 . TRBV9 . 14 TGTGCCAGCAGCGGCACGTCGGGTGGAAACACCATATATTTT CASSGTSGGNTIYF
TRBJ1-1 . TRBV5-6 TRBD1 14 TGTGCCAGCAATGGACAGGGGCGGAGGACTGAAGCTTTCTTT CASNGQGRRTEAFF
TRBJ1-2 . TRBV7-8 . 15 TGTGCCAGCAGCTTAGGCGGGTTCCTGAACTATGGCTACACCTTC CASSLGGFLNYGYTF
TRBJ2-7 . TRBV11-2 . 17 TGTGCCAGCAGCTTAGCCCCCCCACGAGACTTCTCCTACGAGCAGTACTTC CASSLAPPRDFSYEQYF
TRBJ2-1 . TRBV9 TRBD2 14 TGTGCCAGCAGCGTAGCACTAGCGTTGGGTGAGCAGTTCTTC CASSVALALGEQFF
TRBJ2-7 . TRBV7-2 . 15 TGTGCCAGCAGCATCTCAGGTAGCGTAACCTACGAGCAGTACTTC CASSISGSVTYEQYF
TRBJ2-7 . TRBV19 . 14 TGTGCCAGTAGTATATATCCAGGGAACTACGAGCAGTACTTC CASSIYPGNYEQYF
TRBJ1-5 . TRBV23-1 TRBD1 17 TGCGCCAGCAGTCAATCAAGGGCAGGGGGCGGCAATCAGCCCCAGCATTTT CASSQSRAGGGNQPQHF
TRBJ2-7 once TRBV28 . 14 TGTGCCACCAAGGCGGTTAGCGAAGCCTACGAGCAGTACTTC CATKAVSEAYEQYF
TRBJ2-7 . TRBV5-4 TRBD2 16 TGTGCCAGCAGCTCCCCCGACGGCGGGAGCTCCTACGAGCAGTACTTC CASSSPDGGSSYEQYF
TRBJ2-7 . TRBV5-1 TRBD2 14 TGCGCCAGCAGCTCCCGGGGGGACTCCTACGAGCAGTACTTC CASSSRGDSYEQYF